The 20 T cell receptor beta chains below were found in one sample sequenced in a study of PD-L1 blockade in urothelial cancer. The protocol was immunoSEQ multiplex PCR, while the TCRdb copy is restricted to in-frame clones and leaves out a portion. The sample lists approximately 100,000 clones, roughly 90% occurring once. This sample's time point: pretreatment peripheral blood. The material was PBMCs, obtained around atezolizumab (anti-PD-L1) treatment. Receptors originate from a woman aged 80 or older with urothelial cancer.

This chain joins TRBV7-9 and TRBJ1-1, with no clear D. V dropped 0 bases and J dropped 10 bases, with 6 bases sitting between them. The CDR3 totals 11 residues. From germline, CDR1 is SEHNR and CDR2 FQNEAQ (reference sequence). Here the CDR3 reads CASSLAPGAFF. DNA for the CDR3: TGTGCCAGCAGCTTAGCGCCAGGAGCTTTCTTT. Drawing the rest from reference TRBV7-9 and TRBJ1-1, the complete variable domain is DTGVSQNPRHKITKRGQNVTFRCDPISEHNRLYWYRQTLGQGPEFLTYFQNEAQLEKSRLLSDRFSAERPKGSFSTLEIQRTEQGDSAMYLCASSLAPGAFFGQGTRLTVV.

J is TRBJ2-5 and V is TRBV15; 8 nucleotides align to TRBD2. J gave up 2 bases and V 3 bases, and 8 bases lay outside the gene matches. The CDR3 sequence is 16 residues long. The germline CDR1 and CDR2 sequences are LNHNV and YYDKDF (reference sequence). The CDR3 loop reads CATSSAPGTRQETQYF. CDR3 in DNA: TGTGCCACCAGCAGCGCCCCCGGGACTAGGCAAGAGACCCAGTACTTC.

This chain joins TRBV5-1 and TRBJ2-1; D is possibly TRBD2 (6 bases). Germline V gives CDR1 SGHRS, CDR2 YFSETQ. The V and J ends lost 1 base and 4 bases respectively, with 12 bases between them. The CDR3 is 15 residues long. The CDR3 sequence: CASSLSAGSYNEQFF. CDR3 coding DNA: TGCGCCAGCAGCTTGTCGGCGGGAAGTTACAATGAGCAGTTCTTC.

V usage is TRBV19 and J usage is TRBJ2-7; 8 nucleotides align to TRBD1. This CDR3 contains 14 residues. With 5 bases clipped from V and 6 bases from J, the junction kept 9 bases outside the gene matches. CDR1 LNHDA and CDR2 SQIVND come from the germline V gene (reference sequence). The CDR3 is CASSLSGQAPEQYF. The DNA of the CDR3 is TGTGCCAGTAGTCTCTCGGGACAGGCTCCCGAGCAGTACTTC.

The chain couples TRBV15 to TRBJ2-5; no reliable D call. The CDR3 totals 12 residues. The V gene lost 1 base and the J gene lost 3 bases, with 3 bases spanning the gap. The germline V gene encodes CDR1 LNHNV and CDR2 YYDKDF (reference sequence). CDR3 nucleotides: TGTGCCACCAGCAGAGTCGAAGAGACCCAGTACTTC. It yields the protein CATSRVEETQYF.

The rearrangement joins TRBV19 to TRBJ2-7, with 9 bases aligning to TRBD2. There are 15 residues in the CDR3. From germline, CDR1 is LNHDA and CDR2 SQIVND (reference sequence). V lost 6 bases to trimming and J lost 7 bases; unmatched junction nucleotides: 13. CDR3 region: CASRYSGGPSGEQYF. The CDR3, as DNA: TGTGCCAGTAGGTATAGCGGGGGTCCCTCAGGGGAGCAGTACTTC. Drawing the rest from reference TRBV19 and TRBJ2-7, the complete variable domain is DGGITQSPKYLFRKEGQNVTLSCEQNLNHDAMYWYRQDPGQGLRLIYYSQIVNDFQKGDIAEGYSVSREKKESFPLTVTSAQKNPTAFYLCASRYSGGPSGEQYFGPGTRLTVT.

This rearrangement joins TRBV5-5 to TRBJ2-5; D might be TRBD2 (5 bases). Trimming stripped 3 bases from V and 7 bases from J, with 13 bases between. The germline V gene encodes CDR1 SGHKS and CDR2 YYEKEE (reference sequence). This CDR3 contains 13 residues. The CDR3 DNA reads as TGTGCCAGCAGCTGGACTCACATTGCGACCCAGTACTTC. It codes for CASSWTHIATQYF. The full variable domain, in which reference TRBV5-5 and TRBJ2-5 provide the parts outside the CDR3, is DAGVTQSPTHLIKTRGQQVTLRCSPISGHKSVSWYQQVLGQGPQFIFQYYEKEERGRGNFPDRFSARQFPNYSSELNVNALLLGDSALYLCASSWTHIATQYFGPGTRLLVL.

The chain combines TRBV30 with TRBJ1-1; weak D call: TRBD1 (5 bases). Germline V CDR1 and CDR2: GTSNPN, SVGIG (reference sequence). There are 15 residues in the CDR3. V lost 2 bases to trimming and J lost 0 bases, with 13 bases between them. DNA of the CDR3: TGTGCCTGGAGTCATGGCGGGGCCATGAACACTGAAGCTTTCTTT. Translation gives CAWSHGGAMNTEAFF.

This clone came up once. The chain combines TRBV5-1 with TRBJ1-1; D call uncertain. Trimming left V 0 bases short and J 1 base short, with 7 bases between. Germline V gene lookup returns CDR1 SGHRS and CDR2 YFSETQ. The CDR3 runs to 14 residues. As DNA, the CDR3 is TGCGCCAGCAGCTTGGACAACAGGAACACTGAAGCTTTCTTT. Its protein is CASSLDNRNTEAFF.

There are a few counts of this clone. The gene calls are TRBV4-2 and TRBJ2-7, with 8 nucleotides matching TRBD2. With 3 bases clipped from V and 1 base from J, the junction kept 11 bases outside the gene matches. This CDR3 spans 17 amino acids. Germline V gene lookup returns CDR1 LGHNA and CDR2 YNFKEQ. CDR3 sequence reads: CASSQLGAGDGSYEQYF. The CDR3 DNA follows: TGTGCCAGCAGCCAGCTGGGAGCGGGAGATGGTTCCTACGAGCAGTACTTC.

This clone came up a few times. The chain employs TRBV4-2 and TRBJ2-2; TRBD2 might be the D (6 bases). CDR1 and CDR2 (germline): LGHNA, YNFKEQ. The CDR3 covers 16 residues. V was shortened by 0 bases and J by 3 bases, with 11 bases between the two germline ends. CDR3: CASSQESSGHTGELFF. DNA for the CDR3: TGTGCCAGCAGCCAAGAATCGAGCGGGCACACCGGGGAGCTGTTTTTT.

This clone was counted between two and nine times. The gene calls are TRBV18 and TRBJ2-3, with D possibly matching TRBD2 (6 bases). Trimming removed 2 bases at V and 3 bases at J, with 12 bases between. The CDR3 runs 15 residues. Germline V gene lookup returns CDR1 KGHSH and CDR2 LQKENI. The CDR3 nucleotides are TGTGCCAGCTCACCAATCGGCGGGGAAACAGATACGCAGTATTTT. Amino acid sequence: CASSPIGGETDTQYF. Drawing the rest from reference TRBV18 and TRBJ2-3, the complete variable domain is NAGVMQNPRHLVRRRGQEARLRCSPMKGHSHVYWYRQLPEEGLKFMVYLQKENIIDESGMPKERFSAEFPKEGPSILRIQQVVRGDSAAYFCASSPIGGETDTQYFGPGTRLTVL.

In its sample, this clone was seen a few times. This chain joins TRBV5-1 and TRBJ2-7; 8 nucleotides line up with TRBD2. Germline V gene lookup returns CDR1 SGHRS and CDR2 YFSETQ. This CDR3 contains 15 residues. The V and J ends lost 4 bases and 3 bases, in that order; junction bases with no gene match: 9. The CDR3 loop is CASSSGSGLGYEQYF. CDR3 bases: TGCGCCAGCAGCAGCGGGAGTGGGCTGGGCTACGAGCAGTACTTC. The full variable domain, in which reference TRBV5-1 and TRBJ2-7 provide the parts outside the CDR3, is KAGVTQTPRYLIKTRGQQVTLSCSPISGHRSVSWYQQTPGQGLQFLFEYFSETQRNKGNFPGRFSGRQFSNSRSEMNVSTLELGDSALYLCASSSGSGLGYEQYFGPGTRLTVT.

The chain couples TRBV4-2 to TRBJ2-6; 12 nucleotides align to TRBD2. V lost 0 bases to trimming and J lost 3 bases; unmatched junction nucleotides: 12. The CDR3 runs 21 residues. Germline CDR1 LGHNA, CDR2 YNFKEQ. As DNA, the CDR3 is TGTGCCAGCAGCCAAGAGTCTAGGACTAGCGGGATTCTAGGTGGGGCCAACGTCCTGACTTTC. This codes for CASSQESRTSGILGGANVLTF.

The rearrangement joins TRBV7-9 to TRBJ2-7; no firm D call. V lost 5 bases and J lost 3, with 8 bases in between. CDR1 and CDR2 from the germline V gene are SEHNR and FQNEAQ (reference sequence). The CDR3 contains 12 residues. The CDR3 bases are TGTGCCAGCAGCACAACAAACTACGAGCAGTACTTC. This gives the protein CASSTTNYEQYF. The full variable domain, rest sourced from reference TRBV7-9 and TRBJ2-7, is DTGVSQNPRHKITKRGQNVTFRCDPISEHNRLYWYRQTLGQGPEFLTYFQNEAQLEKSRLLSDRFSAERPKGSFSTLEIQRTEQGDSAMYLCASSTTNYEQYFGPGTRLTVT.

The chain couples TRBV15 to TRBJ2-7, with 12 bases that match TRBD2. Germline V CDR1 and CDR2: LNHNV, YYDKDF (reference sequence). The V and J ends lost 4 bases and 1 base, in that order; junction bases with no gene match: 8. The CDR3 sequence is 17 residues long. The CDR3 reads CATSKEIGLAGSYEQYF. Written as DNA, the CDR3 is TGTGCCACCAGCAAGGAGATAGGACTAGCGGGATCCTACGAGCAGTACTTC.

The rearrangement uses TRBV18 and TRBJ2-7; D is unresolved. The V gene's germline CDR1 is KGHSH and CDR2 LQKENI. Deletions cut 2 bases from V and 2 bases from J, with 7 bases between. This CDR3 comprises 13 residues. CDR3 sequence: CASSPVLTYEQYF. CDR3 DNA: TGTGCCAGCTCACCAGTACTGACCTACGAGCAGTACTTC.

This sequence joins TRBV5-6 and TRBJ2-1; 9 bases are shared with TRBD2. There are 16 residues in the CDR3. CDR1 is SGHDT, CDR2 YYEEEE, per germline. The ends lost 4 bases at V and 7 bases at J; junction bases unmatched: 12. The CDR3 sequence: CASSRIAGVVGNEQFF. The CDR3 nucleotides are TGTGCCAGCAGCAGGATAGCGGGAGTTGTAGGGAATGAGCAGTTCTTC.

CDR3 DNA: TGTGCCAGCAGCCCGACTAGCGGGCTTTACAATGAGCAGTTCTTC. Its protein is CASSPTSGLYNEQFF. The chain couples TRBV5-4 to TRBJ2-1, with TRBD2 matching 10 bases. J gave up 4 bases and V 4 bases, and 5 bases lay outside the gene matches. CDR1 is SGHNT and CDR2 is YYREEE in the germline V gene (reference sequence). The CDR3 runs to 15 residues.

The chain carries TRBV10-3 and TRBJ2-1, with a tentative D call TRBD2 (5 bases). Germline CDR1 reads ENHRY; CDR2 reads SYGVKD. The CDR3 loop spans 11 amino acids. V was trimmed by 4 bases and J by 10 bases, leaving 8 bases between them. The CDR3 DNA reads as TGTGCCATCAGTGCTCAGCGGGAGCAGTTCTTC. As protein: CAISAQREQFF.